One TCR beta chain is described in this entry. RNA, at roughly 0.45 to 1 ug, was reverse transcribed with random hexamers. The authors amplified TCR beta CDR3 across 54 Vbeta and 13 Jbeta using immunoSEQ multiplex PCR. TCRdb re-called the immunoSEQ multiplex PCR reads with MiXCR, one entry per CDR3 protein. The repertoire holds approximately 150,000 distinct CDR3 sequences, with 93% as singletons. V was clipped by 2 bases and J by 4 bases, with 18 bases between them. Germline V gives CDR1 SNHLY, CDR2 FYNNEI. This CDR3 spans 17 amino acids. This record belongs to a study of CD8 T cells in Susac syndrome.

The TCR sequence derives from a human donor with multiple sclerosis. Sequences were obtained from CD4+ T cells from PBMCs. The J gene is TRBJ2-1, the V gene TRBV2; possibly TRBD1 for D (5 bases). The CDR3 DNA is TGTGCCAGCAGTGAAAGGGGTCGGGCTGATGGGTACAATGAGCAGTTCTTC. Its protein product is CASSERGRADGYNEQFF.